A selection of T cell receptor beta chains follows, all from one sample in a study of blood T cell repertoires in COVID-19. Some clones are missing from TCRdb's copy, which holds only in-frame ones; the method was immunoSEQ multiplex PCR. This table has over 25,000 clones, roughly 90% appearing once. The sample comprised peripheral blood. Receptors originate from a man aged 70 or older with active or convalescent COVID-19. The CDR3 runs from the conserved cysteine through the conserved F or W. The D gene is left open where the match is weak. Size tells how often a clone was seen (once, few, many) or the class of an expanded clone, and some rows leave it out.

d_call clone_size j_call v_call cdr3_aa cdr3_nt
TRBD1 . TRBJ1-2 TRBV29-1 CSVPDRGSDGYTF TGCAGCGTTCCTGACAGGGGCTCGGATGGCTACACCTTC
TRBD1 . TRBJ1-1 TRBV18 CASSPIDRGLGNTEAFF TGTGCCAGCTCACCGATTGACAGGGGTTTGGGGAACACTGAAGCTTTCTTT
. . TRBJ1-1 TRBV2 CASSGDRNTEAFF TGTGCCAGCAGTGGCGACAGGAACACTGAAGCTTTCTTT
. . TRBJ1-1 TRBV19 CASIDGVMNTEAFF TGTGCCAGCATCGACGGAGTAATGAACACTGAAGCTTTCTTT
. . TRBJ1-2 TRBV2 CASRPTDPGYGYTF TGTGCCAGCAGGCCGACAGACCCAGGCTATGGCTACACCTTC
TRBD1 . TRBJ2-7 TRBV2 CASSETGAYEQYF TGTGCCAGCAGTGAGACAGGGGCCTACGAGCAGTACTTC
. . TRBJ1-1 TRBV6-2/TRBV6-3 CASSYIRQVEAFF TGTGCCAGCAGTTACATCCGACAGGTTGAAGCTTTCTTT
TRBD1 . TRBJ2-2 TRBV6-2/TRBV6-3 CASSWDRGSTGELFF TGTGCCAGCAGTTGGGACAGGGGATCCACCGGGGAGCTGTTTTTT
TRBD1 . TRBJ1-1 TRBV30 CAWVRDRNTEAFF TGTGCCTGGGTTCGGGACAGAAACACTGAAGCTTTCTTT
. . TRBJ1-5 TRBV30 CAWSVPFRRAEGNQPQHF TGTGCCTGGAGTGTACCATTCAGGCGGGCAGAAGGTAATCAGCCCCAGCATTTT
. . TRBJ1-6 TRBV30 CAWGGGYNSPLHF TGTGCCTGGGGGGGCGGGTATAATTCACCCCTCCACTTT
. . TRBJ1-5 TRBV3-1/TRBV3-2 CASSQDFGRNQPQHF TGTGCCAGCAGCCAAGATTTTGGGAGGAATCAGCCCCAGCATTTT
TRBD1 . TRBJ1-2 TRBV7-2 CASSSRTGTGDGYTF TGTGCCAGCTCCTCAAGAACCGGGACAGGCGATGGCTACACCTTC
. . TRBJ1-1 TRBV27 CASSHQHRSEAFF TGTGCCAGCAGTCACCAACACAGGAGCGAAGCTTTCTTT
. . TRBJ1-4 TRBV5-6 CASSGGQKLFF TGTGCCAGCAGCGGAGGACAGAAACTGTTTTTT
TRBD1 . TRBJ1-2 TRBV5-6 CASSPGQAPWGYTF TGTGCCAGCAGTCCGGGACAGGCTCCCTGGGGCTACACCTTC
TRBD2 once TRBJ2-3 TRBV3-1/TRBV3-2 CASSRTSGQTDTQYF TGTGCCAGCAGTCGGACTAGCGGGCAGACAGATACGCAGTATTTT